The 19 T cell receptor beta chains in this list originate from one sample, sequenced in a study of graft-versus-host responses after intestinal transplantation. No antigens are known for them. TCRdb's copy holds only in-frame clones and misses some; the assay was immunoSEQ multiplex PCR. The sample contains some 93,000 clones, about 91% of which appear only once. The starting material was unstimulated CD8+ T cells sorted from spleen or lymph node cells, obtained before intestinal transplant. Receptors originate from a human donor who received an intestinal transplant.

This rearrangement joins TRBV7-6 to TRBJ2-5, with a tentative D call TRBD1 (6 bases). This CDR3 spans 15 amino acids. Trimming cost V 2 bases and J 2 bases, with 12 bases left between them. The germline V gene has CDR1 SGHVS and CDR2 FNYEAQ. This CDR3 is CASSLKVTGQETQYF. In DNA form, the CDR3 reads TGTGCCAGCAGCTTAAAGGTGACAGGACAAGAGACCCAGTACTTC.

This clone was seen once. The gene calls are TRBV15 and TRBJ1-4; TRBD1 matches 9 bases. V lost 0 bases, J lost 3 bases, and 11 bases stayed unmatched. CDR3 size: 19 residues. Germline V gene data show CDR1 as LNHNV and CDR2 as YYDKDF (reference sequence). The CDR3 region has the DNA TGTGCCACCAGCAGAGAAGACTGGGACAGGGCCGGCCCTAATGAAAAACTGTTTTTT. Its translation is CATSREDWDRAGPNEKLFF.

The chain is built from TRBV18 and TRBJ2-7, with 10 bases aligning to TRBD1. Germline assignment: CDR1 KGHSH and CDR2 LQKENI. CDR3 length: 19 amino acids. Germline trimming cut 3 bases from V and 0 bases from J; bases unmatched to any gene: 14. The CDR3 DNA sequence: TGTGCCAGCTCACCTCCCCGGGACAGGGGCGCGGTGAGCTCCTACGAGCAGTACTTC. The encoded protein is CASSPPRDRGAVSSYEQYF.

The chain recombines TRBV6-5 with TRBJ2-3; possibly TRBD2 for D (6 bases). This CDR3 spans 14 amino acids. In germline, CDR1 is MNHEY, CDR2 SVGAGI. V dropped 5 bases and J dropped 3 bases, with 12 bases sitting between them. The CDR3 nucleotides are TGTGCCAGCAGTCGAGGCCGGGGGACAGATACGCAGTATTTT. It specifies CASSRGRGTDTQYF.

V and J are TRBV28 and TRBJ2-3; 13 bases match TRBD2. Unmatched junction bases numbered 2, after V lost 3 bases and J lost 2 bases. CDR1 MDHEN and CDR2 SYDVKM come from the germline V gene. The CDR3 is 16 residues long. The CDR3 here is CASSLGLAGHTDTQYF. The CDR3 coding sequence is TGTGCCAGCAGTTTGGGACTAGCGGGACACACAGATACGCAGTATTTT.

V and J are TRBV7-2 and TRBJ2-1; D possibly corresponds to TRBD1 (6 bases). The germline V gene encodes CDR1 SGHTA and CDR2 FQGNSA. V shed 5 bases and J shed 3 bases, with 14 bases lying between them. CDR3 size: 15 residues. The CDR3 nucleotides are TGTGCCAGCAGCCGTAACCAGGGGCACTACAATGAGCAGTTCTTC. Its protein product is CASSRNQGHYNEQFF.

The chain employs TRBV5-1 and TRBJ2-5, with a possible D match to TRBD2 (5 bases). CDR1 and CDR2 (germline): SGHRS, YFSETQ. This CDR3 has 13 amino acids. V dropped 2 bases and J dropped 4 bases, with 9 bases sitting between them. CDR3 in amino acids: CASSFTSGETQYF. CDR3 DNA sequence: TGCGCCAGCAGCTTCACTAGTGGAGAGACCCAGTACTTC.

The chain joins TRBV2 to TRBJ2-7; no reliable D call. The germline V gene encodes CDR1 SNHLY and CDR2 FYNNEI. V was trimmed by 7 bases and J by 0 bases, leaving 10 bases between them. The CDR3 length is 13 residues. CDR3: CASKSSSSYEQYF. For the CDR3, the DNA is TGTGCCAGCAAGAGCTCTAGCTCCTACGAGCAGTACTTC. The whole variable domain, remainder taken from reference TRBV2 and TRBJ2-7, is EPEVTQTPSHQVTQMGQEVILRCVPISNHLYFYWYRQILGQKVEFLVSFYNNEISEKSEIFDDQFSVERPDGSNFTLKIRSTKLEDSAMYFCASKSSSSYEQYFGPGTRLTVT.

The chain joins TRBV9 to TRBJ1-2, with D possibly matching TRBD1 (5 bases). Trimming left V 5 bases short and J 4 bases short, with 9 bases between. There are 12 residues in the CDR3. Germline lookup yields CDR1 SGDLS and CDR2 YYNGEE. CDR3 loop: CASRTETYGYTF. The DNA of the CDR3 is TGTGCCAGCAGGACAGAGACCTATGGCTACACCTTC. Looking up the rest from reference TRBV9 and TRBJ1-2 gives the full variable domain: DSGVTQTPKHLITATGQRVTLRCSPRSGDLSVYWYQQSLDQGLQFLIQYYNGEERAKGNILERFSAQQFPDLHSELNLSSLELGDSALYFCASRTETYGYTFGSGTRLTVV.

This clone was detected only a few times. This chain joins TRBV4-1 and TRBJ2-7; 8 positions match TRBD1. The CDR3 has 14 residues. Germline CDR1 MGHRA, CDR2 YSYEKL. Germline trimming cut 4 bases from V and 3 bases from J; bases unmatched to any gene: 5. For the CDR3, the DNA is TGCGCCAGCAGCCCCGACAGGGGAAACTACGAGCAGTACTTC. Its translation is CASSPDRGNYEQYF.

The rearrangement joins TRBV7-9 to TRBJ1-5; 9 bases line up with TRBD1. The CDR3 runs to 14 residues. The ends lost 5 bases at V and 4 bases at J; junction bases unmatched: 3. Germline lookup yields CDR1 SEHNR and CDR2 FQNEAQ (reference sequence). The CDR3 spells CASSAGTGNQPQHF. The CDR3 region has the DNA TGTGCCAGCAGCGCAGGGACAGGGAATCAGCCCCAGCATTTT.

This clone was seen once. The chain links TRBV6-5 to TRBJ2-7; perhaps TRBD2 as D (5 bases). Trimming cost V 5 bases and J 4 bases, with 12 bases left between them. The CDR3 consists of 13 residues. Germline assignment: CDR1 MNHEY and CDR2 SVGAGI. CDR3 residues: CASSPRAPYEQYF. Here the CDR3 DNA reads TGTGCCAGCAGTCCGAGGGCTCCGTACGAGCAGTACTTC.

As for this clone: Other DNA sequences in this sample translate to the same CDR3. CDR3 sequence reads: CASSLSGAYEQYF. The CDR3 DNA follows: TGCGCCAGCAGCTTATCGGGGGCCTACGAGCAGTACTTC. The V and J genes are TRBV5-1 and TRBJ2-7, with D possibly matching TRBD2 (6 bases). Trimming stripped 2 bases from V and 2 bases from J, with 8 bases between. CDR1 and CDR2 (germline): SGHRS, YFSETQ. The length of the CDR3 is 13 residues.

This chain links TRBV4-1 with TRBJ2-2; 7 bases match TRBD1. Germline trimming cut 7 bases from V and 1 base from J; bases unmatched to any gene: 3. This CDR3 comprises 14 residues. Germline V gene data show CDR1 as MGHRA and CDR2 as YSYEKL. CDR3 nucleotide sequence: TGCGCCAGCACTGGGACAGAGAACACCGGGGAGCTGTTTTTT. Amino acid sequence: CASTGTENTGELFF.

The chain joins TRBV4-1 to TRBJ2-5, with D maybe TRBD1 (5 bases). V was clipped by 1 base and J by 2 bases, with 8 bases between them. Per the germline V gene, CDR1 is MGHRA and CDR2 is YSYEKL. This CDR3 is built from 14 residues. This CDR3 reads CASSQGQLQETQYF. In nucleotides, the CDR3 is TGCGCCAGCAGCCAAGGACAGTTACAAGAGACCCAGTACTTC.

V and J are TRBV6-1 and TRBJ1-5, with TRBD1 identical over 11 bases. The CDR3 extends over 16 amino acids. Germline loops: CDR1 MNHNS, CDR2 SASEGT. Trimming at V came to 1 base and at J to 6 bases, leaving 5 bases not matched to a gene. The CDR3 nucleotides are TGTGCCAGCAGTGAAGAGGGACAGGGGGTTTTTCAGCCCCAGCATTTT. It translates to CASSEEGQGVFQPQHF.

The rearrangement uses TRBV4-1 and TRBJ2-3; 8 bases are a match to TRBD1. The CDR3 is 13 amino acids. Germline loops: CDR1 MGHRA, CDR2 YSYEKL. V lost 5 bases to trimming and J lost 6 bases; unmatched junction nucleotides: 4. This CDR3 reads CASSTQGDDTQYF. CDR3 nucleotides: TGCGCCAGCAGCACACAGGGGGACGATACGCAGTATTTT.

V and J are TRBV12-5 and TRBJ2-1; the D gene is possibly TRBD1 (5 bases). This CDR3 is built from 13 residues. Trimming cost V 6 bases and J 1 base, with 7 bases left between them. Looked up from germline, CDR1 is LGHNT and CDR2 is FRNRAP. CDR3 sequence (DNA): TGTGCTAGTGGCCCAGGGTCCTACAATGAGCAGTTCTTC. It is translated as CASGPGSYNEQFF.

V gene TRBV5-4 combines with J gene TRBJ2-7, with a weak D call TRBD1 (6 bases). Deletions cut 4 bases from V and 3 bases from J, with 20 bases between. The CDR3 totals 16 residues. Germline CDR1 and CDR2: SGHNT and YYREEE (reference sequence). CDR3 DNA sequence: TGTGCCAGCAGCCTGGGGGCAGGGGCGCTTTTCTACGAGCAGTACTTC. Amino acid sequence: CASSLGAGALFYEQYF.